This T cell receptor beta chain was identified during a study of vaccination and CD4 T cells after COVID-19. The treatment was: roughly 11-day PBMC culture with coronavirus spike peptide pools or control peptides (ViraFEST assay). Germline CDR1 is SGHVS and CDR2 is FNYEAQ. Trimming stripped 1 base from V and 0 bases from J, with 7 bases between. The CDR3 is 14 amino acids. With the Oncomine TCR Beta short-read assay, DNA from cultured CD4+ T cells was sequenced. TCRdb re-analysed the PCR reads in MiXCR, keeping a single row per CDR3 protein. The sample has 20,000 to 25,000 distinct CDR3 sequences; 30% to 45% are singletons. A word on this clonotype: Its antigen remains unknown.

The sample in question was CD4+ T cells from blood, cultured in vitro, obtained before SARS-CoV-2 vaccination. The receptor was derived from a human donor who had recovered from COVID-19. The chain combines TRBV7-6 with TRBJ2-7; the D gene could be TRBD1 or TRBD2 (5 bases each). The CDR3 coding sequence is TGTGCCAGCAGCTTAGGGGGGAACTCCTACGAGCAGTACTTC. Residues: CASSLGGNSYEQYF.